This T cell receptor (beta chain) was observed in a study of T-cell reconstitution after alpha-beta-depleted transplantation in children. The CDR3 consists of 15 residues. Trimming took 4 bases from V and 2 from J; bases not matched to a gene: 6. Germline CDR1 reads SGHTS; CDR2 reads YDEGEE. Researchers prepared the TCRbeta library using unique molecular identifiers, the study reports. Using its own MiXCR run on the PCR reads, TCRdb lists one record per CDR3 protein. The sample has around 300,000 distinct CDR3 sequences, 20% to 30% seen once. The TCR comes from a male patient between 10 and 17 years old who had a stem cell transplant for acute lymphoblastic leukemia, so the T cells may come from the graft donor. J is TRBJ1-5 and V is TRBV5-8, with TRBD1 identical over 7 bases. Specimen: PBMCs, mostly from graft donor cells, collected 180 days after TCRalphabeta/CD19-depleted stem cell transplant. The CDR3 sequence: CASSPDRARNQPQHF. For the CDR3, the DNA is TGTGCCAGCAGCCCCGACAGGGCGCGCAATCAGCCCCAGCATTTT.